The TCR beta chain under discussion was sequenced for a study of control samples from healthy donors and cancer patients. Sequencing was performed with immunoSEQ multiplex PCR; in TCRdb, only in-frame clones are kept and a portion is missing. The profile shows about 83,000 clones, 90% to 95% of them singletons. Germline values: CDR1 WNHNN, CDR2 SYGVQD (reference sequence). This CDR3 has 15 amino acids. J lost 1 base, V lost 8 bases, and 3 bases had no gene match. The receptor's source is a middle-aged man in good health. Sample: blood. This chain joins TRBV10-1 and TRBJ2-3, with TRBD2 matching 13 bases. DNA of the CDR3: TGCGCCAGCGGTGGACTAGCGGGGGGCACAGATACGCAGTATTTT. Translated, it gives CASGGLAGGTDTQYF.